A single sample gave rise to the 9 T cell receptor beta chains below, sequenced in a study of blood T cell repertoires in COVID-19 (TCRdb year 2020). Library method: the immunoSEQ multiplex PCR assay. The table comes from immuneACCESS by way of TCRdb, which keeps in-frame sequences with V and J called. Part of the clones is missing from these tables; in studies checked, under half for an unresolved V gene and the rest for unknown reasons. The sample profile shows around 76,000 clones; roughly 89% of them were found once. The ten most abundant clones make up around 0.6% of the sample. The sample taken for sequencing was peripheral blood. Every receptor here comes from a man between 60 and 75 years old with acute or convalescent COVID-19.

This chain joins TRBV6-5 and TRBJ2-7; 7 nucleotides match TRBD2. The CDR3 spans 16 residues. Germline V CDR1 and CDR2: MNHEY, SVGAGI. V trimming: 0 bases; J trimming: 4 bases; junction bases outside the gene matches: 9. The CDR3 nucleotides are TGTGCCAGCAGTTACTCGGGCGCGGGAGTTCAGTACGAGCAGTACTTC. Its translation: CASSYSGAGVQYEQYF.

V is TRBV29-1 and J is TRBJ1-5; 8 bases agree with TRBD1. The CDR3 spans 14 residues. J lost 5 bases, V lost 4 bases, and 7 bases had no gene match. Germline V gene data show CDR1 as SQVTM and CDR2 as ANQGSEA. In DNA, the CDR3 is TGCAGCGTTGGAGGTCCGACAGGGGATCAGCCCCAGCATTTT. Its protein is CSVGGPTGDQPQHF. Filled out from reference TRBV29-1 and TRBJ1-5, the complete variable domain reads SAVISQKPSRDICQRGTSLTIQCQVDSQVTMMFWYRQQPGQSLTLIATANQGSEATYESGFVIDKFPISRPNLTFSTLTVSNMSPEDSSIYLCSVGGPTGDQPQHFGDGTRLSIL.

This chain links TRBV2 with TRBJ2-1; 9 bases line up with TRBD1. Trimming removed 4 bases from V and 14 bases from J; junction bases left unmatched: 0. Germline CDR1 SNHLY, CDR2 FYNNEI. CDR3 length equals 10 residues. The CDR3 DNA reads TGTGCCAGCAGTGGGACAGGGGAGTTCTTC. Its translation: CASSGTGEFF.

The chain recombines TRBV5-1 with TRBJ2-3; D gene uncertain. The CDR3 spans 13 residues. V was shortened by 0 bases and J by 4 bases, with 6 bases between the two germline ends. Germline assignment: CDR1 SGHRS and CDR2 YFSETQ. This CDR3 reads CASSLGSPDTQYF. The CDR3 DNA reads as TGCGCCAGCAGCTTGGGTAGCCCAGATACGCAGTATTTT.

The chain is built from TRBV20-1 and TRBJ2-1; 7 bases map to TRBD2. The germline gives CDR1 DFQATT, CDR2 SNEGSKA (reference sequence). The ends lost 3 bases at V and 4 bases at J; junction bases unmatched: 15. CDR3 length: 17 residues. The CDR3: CSASPPSGVRGYNEQFF. The CDR3 DNA is TGCAGTGCTAGTCCCCCTAGCGGAGTACGGGGTTACAATGAGCAGTTCTTC.

The chain couples TRBV30 to TRBJ1-2; 9 bases fit TRBD1. With V trimmed by 7 bases and J by 4 bases, 1 base remained unmatched. CDR3 length: 11 residues. Germline V gives CDR1 GTSNPN, CDR2 SVGIG (reference sequence). The CDR3, as DNA: TGTGCCTTGGGACAGGGCTATGGCTACACCTTC. Amino acids: CALGQGYGYTF.

The V and J genes are TRBV29-1 and TRBJ2-7; 9 positions match TRBD2. The germline V gene has CDR1 SQVTM and CDR2 ANQGSEA. The CDR3 consists of 13 residues. Unmatched junction bases numbered 8, after V lost 3 bases and J lost 8 bases. The CDR3 coding sequence is TGCAGCGTTGAGAGTAGCGGGAGAGTGAAGCAGTACTTC. Its protein product is CSVESSGRVKQYF.

The gene calls are TRBV30 and TRBJ2-7, with D possibly TRBD1 on 5 matching bases. Germline values: CDR1 GTSNPN, CDR2 SVGIG (reference sequence). With 3 bases removed from V and 3 bases from J, the gap between germline ends came to 9 bases. This CDR3 region has 12 residues. The CDR3 DNA reads TGTGCCTGGAGCGGACAAATCTACGAGCAGTACTTC. Its translation is CAWSGQIYEQYF. The entire variable domain, with the rest obtained from reference TRBV30 and TRBJ2-7, is as follows: SQTIHQWPATLVQPVGSPLSLECTVEGTSNPNLYWYRQAAGRGLQLLFYSVGIGQISSEVPQNLSASRPQDRQFILSSKKLLLSDSGFYLCAWSGQIYEQYFGPGTRLTVT.

The CDR3 nucleotides read TGTGCCAGCAGCCAGGGGGACTATGGCTACACCTTC. Amino acids: CASSQGDYGYTF. The V and J genes are TRBV12-3 or TRBV12-4 and TRBJ1-2; TRBD1 agrees at 7 bases. There are 12 residues in the CDR3. Unmatched junction bases numbered 1, after V lost 6 bases and J lost 3 bases.